Described below is a single T cell receptor (beta chain) sequence and its context. This entry is derived from a study of blood T cell repertoires in COVID-19. Study in general: There were acute and convalescent COVID-19 samples, and they came from the United States, Italy and Spain.

CDR3 length: 14 residues. Looked up from germline, CDR1 is SQVTM and CDR2 is ANQGSEA. With 5 bases clipped from V and 5 bases from J, the junction kept 4 bases outside the gene matches. As handled by the study authors: Counts of nucleated cells, estimated from reference gene primer amplification, were obtained. The repertoire was sequenced with immunoSEQ multiplex PCR; TCRdb's copy has only in-frame clones and lacks some. V and J calls and clone size are copied from that table; D and trimming were computed from the DNA. Here the sample spans over 200,000 clones, approximately 83% being singletons. The clonotype was recovered from a woman aged 25 to 45 who had recovered from COVID-19. This chain joins TRBV29-1 and TRBJ2-1; TRBD2 matches 12 bases. Sequenced sample: peripheral blood. The CDR3 reads CSVLPSGGDNEQFF. The CDR3 DNA reads as TGCAGCGTTCTCCCTAGCGGGGGGGACAATGAGCAGTTCTTC.